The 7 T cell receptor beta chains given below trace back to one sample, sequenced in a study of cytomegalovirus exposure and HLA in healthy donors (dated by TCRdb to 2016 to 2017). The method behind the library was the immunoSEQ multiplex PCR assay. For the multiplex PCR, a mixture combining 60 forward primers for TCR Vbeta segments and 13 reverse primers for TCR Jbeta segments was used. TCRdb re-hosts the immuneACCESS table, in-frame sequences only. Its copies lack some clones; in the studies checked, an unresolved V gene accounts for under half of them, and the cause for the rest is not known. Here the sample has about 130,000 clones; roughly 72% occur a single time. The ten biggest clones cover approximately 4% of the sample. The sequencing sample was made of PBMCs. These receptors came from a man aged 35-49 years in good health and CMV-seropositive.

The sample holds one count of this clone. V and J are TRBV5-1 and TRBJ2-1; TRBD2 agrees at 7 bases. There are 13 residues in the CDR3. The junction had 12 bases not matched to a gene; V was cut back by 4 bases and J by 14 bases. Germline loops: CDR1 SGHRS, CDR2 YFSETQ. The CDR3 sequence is CASSAEAGPRKFF. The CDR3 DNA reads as TGCGCCAGCAGCGCTGAAGCGGGGCCGAGGAAGTTCTTC.

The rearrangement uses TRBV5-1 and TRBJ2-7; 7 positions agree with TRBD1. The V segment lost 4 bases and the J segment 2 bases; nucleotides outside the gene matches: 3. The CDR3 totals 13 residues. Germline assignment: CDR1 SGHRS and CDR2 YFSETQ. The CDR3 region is CASSQTGPYEQYF. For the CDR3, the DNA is TGCGCCAGCAGCCAGACAGGGCCCTACGAGCAGTACTTC.

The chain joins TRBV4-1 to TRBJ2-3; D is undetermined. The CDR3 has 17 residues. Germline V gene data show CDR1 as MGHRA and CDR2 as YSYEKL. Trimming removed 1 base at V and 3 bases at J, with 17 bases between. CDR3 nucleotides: TGCGCCAGCAGCCAAGGGAAGGTCCGGGTAAGGACAGATACGCAGTATTTT. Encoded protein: CASSQGKVRVRTDTQYF.

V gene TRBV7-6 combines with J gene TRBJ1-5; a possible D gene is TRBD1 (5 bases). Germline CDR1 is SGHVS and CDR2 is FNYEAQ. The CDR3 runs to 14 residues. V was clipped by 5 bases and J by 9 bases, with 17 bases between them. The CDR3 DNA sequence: TGTGCCAGCAGCCCCAGGGACTCGACCGGGCCCCAGCATTTT. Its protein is CASSPRDSTGPQHF.

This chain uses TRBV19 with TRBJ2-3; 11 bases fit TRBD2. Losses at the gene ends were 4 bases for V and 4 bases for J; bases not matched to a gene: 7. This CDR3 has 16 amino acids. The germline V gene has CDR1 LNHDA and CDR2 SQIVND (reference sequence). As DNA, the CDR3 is TGTGCCAGTAGTACCCAACTAGCGGGAGAGGCAGATACGCAGTATTTT. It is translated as CASSTQLAGEADTQYF.

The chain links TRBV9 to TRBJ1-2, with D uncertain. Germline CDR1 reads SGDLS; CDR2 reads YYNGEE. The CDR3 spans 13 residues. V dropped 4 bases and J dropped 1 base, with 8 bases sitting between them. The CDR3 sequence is CASSLQDNYGYTF. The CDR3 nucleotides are TGTGCCAGCAGCCTGCAGGATAACTATGGCTACACCTTC.

The DNA for the CDR3 is TGTGCCAGTTCGGGACTCGCTACCGGGGAGCTGTTTTTT. It is translated as CASSGLATGELFF. The V gene is TRBV19, the J gene TRBJ2-2; weak D call: TRBD2 (6 bases). Germline V gene sequence: CDR1 LNHDA, CDR2 SQIVND (reference sequence). V was pared by 8 bases and J by 5 bases, with 12 bases between. CDR3 size: 13 residues.